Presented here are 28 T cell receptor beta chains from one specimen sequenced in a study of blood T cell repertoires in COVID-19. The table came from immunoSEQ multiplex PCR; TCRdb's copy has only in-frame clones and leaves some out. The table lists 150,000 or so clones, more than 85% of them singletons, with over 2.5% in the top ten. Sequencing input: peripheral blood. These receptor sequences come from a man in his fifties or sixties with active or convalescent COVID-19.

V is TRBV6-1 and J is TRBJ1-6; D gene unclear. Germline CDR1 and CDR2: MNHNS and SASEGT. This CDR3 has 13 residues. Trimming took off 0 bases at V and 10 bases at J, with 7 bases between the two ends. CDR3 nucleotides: TGTGCCAGCAGTGAAGCGGGCAAATCACCCCTCCACTTT. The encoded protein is CASSEAGKSPLHF.

The CDR3 nucleotides read TGTGCCAGCAGTGAACTCGGGCAGGGGGCGCTTTACGAGCAGTACTTC. It specifies CASSELGQGALYEQYF. The chain couples TRBV6-1 to TRBJ2-7; 8 nucleotides match TRBD1. The V gene's germline CDR1 is MNHNS and CDR2 SASEGT. The CDR3 runs to 16 residues. V lost 2 bases, J lost 4 bases, and 10 bases stayed unmatched.

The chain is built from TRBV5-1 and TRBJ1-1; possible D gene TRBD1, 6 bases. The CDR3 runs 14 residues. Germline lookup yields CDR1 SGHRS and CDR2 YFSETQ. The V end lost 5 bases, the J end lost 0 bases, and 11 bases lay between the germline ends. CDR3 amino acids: CASSLSGVNTEAFF. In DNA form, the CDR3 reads TGCGCCAGCAGTTTATCAGGGGTGAACACTGAAGCTTTCTTT.

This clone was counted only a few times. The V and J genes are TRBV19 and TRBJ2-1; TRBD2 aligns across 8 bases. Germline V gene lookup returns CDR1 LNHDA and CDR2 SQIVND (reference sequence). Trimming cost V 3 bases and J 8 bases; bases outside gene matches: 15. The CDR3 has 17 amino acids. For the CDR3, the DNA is TGTGCCAGTAGTATTGGGGCGGGGGGAATGTACACGGATGAGCAGTTCTTC. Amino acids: CASSIGAGGMYTDEQFF.

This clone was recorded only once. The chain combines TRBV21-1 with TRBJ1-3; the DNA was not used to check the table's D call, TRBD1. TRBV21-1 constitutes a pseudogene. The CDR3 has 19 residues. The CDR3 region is CASSGVETGGGREGNTIYF. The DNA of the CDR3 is TGTGCCAGCAGCGGAGTCGAGACAGGGGGCGGAAGGGAAGGAAACACCATATATTTT.

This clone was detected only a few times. The CDR3 DNA sequence: TGCGCCAGCAGCCAAGACGCGCAGCGGAGGGACACCGGGGAGCTGTTTTTT. This encodes CASSQDAQRRDTGELFF. The chain links TRBV4-3 to TRBJ2-2; the D gene is possibly TRBD2 (6 bases). The V end lost 0 bases, the J end lost 3 bases, and 14 bases lay between the germline ends. Germline-derived CDR1 and CDR2 are LGHNA and YSLEER. There are 17 residues in the CDR3.

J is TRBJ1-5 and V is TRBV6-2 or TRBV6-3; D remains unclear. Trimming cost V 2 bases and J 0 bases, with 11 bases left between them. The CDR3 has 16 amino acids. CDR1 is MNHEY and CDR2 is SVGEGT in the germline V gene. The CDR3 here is CASSYTAVVSNQPQHF. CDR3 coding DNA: TGTGCCAGCAGTTACACCGCAGTTGTTAGCAATCAGCCCCAGCATTTT.

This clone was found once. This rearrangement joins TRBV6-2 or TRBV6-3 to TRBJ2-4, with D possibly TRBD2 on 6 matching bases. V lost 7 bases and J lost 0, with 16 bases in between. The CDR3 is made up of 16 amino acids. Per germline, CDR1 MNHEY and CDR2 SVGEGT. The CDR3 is CASTPFPGLAKNIQYF. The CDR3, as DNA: TGTGCCAGCACCCCATTCCCGGGACTAGCCAAAAACATTCAGTACTTC.

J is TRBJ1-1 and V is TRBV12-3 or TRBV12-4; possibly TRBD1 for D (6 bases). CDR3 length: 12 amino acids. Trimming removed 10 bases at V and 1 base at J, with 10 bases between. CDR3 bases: TGTGCCACGTTCAGGGGGAACACTGAAGCTTTCTTT. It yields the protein CATFRGNTEAFF.

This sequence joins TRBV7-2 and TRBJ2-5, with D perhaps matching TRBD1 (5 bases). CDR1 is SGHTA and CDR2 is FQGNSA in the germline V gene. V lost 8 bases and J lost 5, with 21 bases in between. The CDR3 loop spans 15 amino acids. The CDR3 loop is CASRLRATPEETQYF. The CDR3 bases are TGTGCCAGCCGCCTCAGGGCTACCCCGGAGGAGACCCAGTACTTC.

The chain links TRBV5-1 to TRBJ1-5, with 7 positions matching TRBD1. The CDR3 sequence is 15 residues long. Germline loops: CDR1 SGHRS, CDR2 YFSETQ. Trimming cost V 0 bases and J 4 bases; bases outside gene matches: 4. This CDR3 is CASSLGTGPNQPQHF. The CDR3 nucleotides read TGCGCCAGCAGCTTGGGGACAGGCCCGAATCAGCCCCAGCATTTT.

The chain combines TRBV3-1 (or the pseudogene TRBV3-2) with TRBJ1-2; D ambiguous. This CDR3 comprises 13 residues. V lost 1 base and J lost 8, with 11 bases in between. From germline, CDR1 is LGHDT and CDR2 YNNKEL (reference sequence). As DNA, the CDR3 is TGTGCCAGCAGCCAAGGAACAGCAGGCGGCTACACCTTC. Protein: CASSQGTAGGYTF.

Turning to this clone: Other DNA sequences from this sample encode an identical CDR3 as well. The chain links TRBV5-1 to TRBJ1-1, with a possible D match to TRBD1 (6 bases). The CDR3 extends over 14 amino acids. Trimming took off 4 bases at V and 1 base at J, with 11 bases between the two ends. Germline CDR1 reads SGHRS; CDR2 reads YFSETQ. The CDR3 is CASSGQGGNTEAFF. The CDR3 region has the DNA TGCGCCAGCAGCGGCCAAGGGGGGAACACTGAAGCTTTCTTT.

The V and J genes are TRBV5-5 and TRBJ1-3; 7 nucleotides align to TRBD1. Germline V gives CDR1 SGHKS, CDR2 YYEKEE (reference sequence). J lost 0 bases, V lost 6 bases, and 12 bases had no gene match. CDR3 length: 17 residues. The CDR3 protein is CASKRQGELSSGNTIYF. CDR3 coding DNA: TGTGCCAGCAAGAGACAGGGCGAATTAAGCTCTGGAAACACCATATATTTT.

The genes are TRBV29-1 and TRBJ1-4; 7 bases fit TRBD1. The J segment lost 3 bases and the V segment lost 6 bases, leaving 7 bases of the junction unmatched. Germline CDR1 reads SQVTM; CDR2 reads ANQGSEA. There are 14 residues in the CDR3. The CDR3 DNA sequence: TGCAGCGTACAATCCGGGACAGCTAATGAAAAACTGTTTTTT. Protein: CSVQSGTANEKLFF.

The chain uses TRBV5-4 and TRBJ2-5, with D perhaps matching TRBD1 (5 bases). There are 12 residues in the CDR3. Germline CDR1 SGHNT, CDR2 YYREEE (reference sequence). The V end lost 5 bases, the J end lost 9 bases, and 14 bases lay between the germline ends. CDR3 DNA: TGTGCCAGCAGTTTTGGGGAAGGGGCCCAGTACTTC. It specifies CASSFGEGAQYF.

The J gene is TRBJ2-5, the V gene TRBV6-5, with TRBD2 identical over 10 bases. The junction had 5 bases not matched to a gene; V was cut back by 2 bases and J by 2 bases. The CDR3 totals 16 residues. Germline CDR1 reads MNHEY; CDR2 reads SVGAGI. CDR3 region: CASSYAQRGGQETQYF. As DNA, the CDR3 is TGTGCCAGCAGTTACGCTCAGCGGGGGGGTCAAGAGACCCAGTACTTC.

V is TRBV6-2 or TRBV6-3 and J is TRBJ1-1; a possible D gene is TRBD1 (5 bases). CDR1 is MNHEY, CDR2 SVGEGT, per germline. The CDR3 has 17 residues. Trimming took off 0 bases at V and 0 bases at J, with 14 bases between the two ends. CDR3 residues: CASSYSIIGGMNTEAFF. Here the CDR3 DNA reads TGTGCCAGCAGTTACTCGATAATCGGGGGTATGAACACTGAAGCTTTCTTT.

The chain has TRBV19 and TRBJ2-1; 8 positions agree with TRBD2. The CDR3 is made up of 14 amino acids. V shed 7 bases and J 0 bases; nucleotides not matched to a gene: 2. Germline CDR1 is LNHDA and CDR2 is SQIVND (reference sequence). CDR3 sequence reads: CASKSGGSYNEQFF. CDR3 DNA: TGTGCCAGTAAAAGCGGGGGCTCCTACAATGAGCAGTTCTTC.

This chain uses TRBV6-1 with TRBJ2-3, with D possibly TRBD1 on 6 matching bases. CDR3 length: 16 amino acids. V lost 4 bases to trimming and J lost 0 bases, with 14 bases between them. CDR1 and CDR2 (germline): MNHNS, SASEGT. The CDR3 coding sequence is TGTGCCAGCAGTGTTCGCCAGGGGCGAAGCACAGATACGCAGTATTTT. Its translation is CASSVRQGRSTDTQYF.

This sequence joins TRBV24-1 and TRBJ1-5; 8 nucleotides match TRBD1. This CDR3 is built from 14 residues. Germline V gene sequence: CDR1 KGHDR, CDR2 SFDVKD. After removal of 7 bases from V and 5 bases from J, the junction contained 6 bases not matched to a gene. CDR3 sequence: CATSPGGGDQPQHF. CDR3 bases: TGTGCCACCAGCCCAGGGGGCGGGGATCAGCCCCAGCATTTT.

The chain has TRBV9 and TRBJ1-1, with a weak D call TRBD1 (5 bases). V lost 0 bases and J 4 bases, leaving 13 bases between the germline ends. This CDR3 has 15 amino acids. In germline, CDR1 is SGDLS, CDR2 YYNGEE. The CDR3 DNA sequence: TGTGCCAGCAGCGTAGTGGGGGGAGGTACCACTGAAGCTTTCTTT. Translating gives CASSVVGGGTTEAFF.

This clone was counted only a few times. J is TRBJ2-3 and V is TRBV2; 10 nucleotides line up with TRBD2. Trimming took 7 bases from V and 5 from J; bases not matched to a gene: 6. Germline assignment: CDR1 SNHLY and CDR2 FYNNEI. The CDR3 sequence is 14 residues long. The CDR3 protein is CASMRAGGIDTQYF. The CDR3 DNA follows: TGTGCCAGCATGAGAGCGGGAGGGATAGATACGCAGTATTTT.

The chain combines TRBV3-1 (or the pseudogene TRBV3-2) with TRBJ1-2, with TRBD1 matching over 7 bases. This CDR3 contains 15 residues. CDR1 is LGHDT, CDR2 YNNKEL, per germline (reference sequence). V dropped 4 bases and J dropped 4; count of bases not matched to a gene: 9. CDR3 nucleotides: TGTGCCAGCAGCCTCGGTACAGGGGTAGGCTATGGCTACACCTTC. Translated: CASSLGTGVGYGYTF.

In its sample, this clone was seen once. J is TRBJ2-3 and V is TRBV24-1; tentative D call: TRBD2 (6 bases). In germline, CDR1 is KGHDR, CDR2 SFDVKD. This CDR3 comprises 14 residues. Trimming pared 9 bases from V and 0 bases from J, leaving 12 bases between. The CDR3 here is CATGDFWSTDTQYF. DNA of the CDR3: TGTGCCACCGGGGACTTCTGGAGCACAGATACGCAGTATTTT.

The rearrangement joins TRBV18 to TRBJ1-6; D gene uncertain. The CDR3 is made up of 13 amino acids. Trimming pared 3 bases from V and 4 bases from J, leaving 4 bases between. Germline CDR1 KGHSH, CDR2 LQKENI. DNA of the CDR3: TGTGCCAGCTCACCTAATTATAATTCACCCCTCCACTTT. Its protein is CASSPNYNSPLHF. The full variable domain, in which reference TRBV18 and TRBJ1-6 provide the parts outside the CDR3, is NAGVMQNPRHLVRRRGQEARLRCSPMKGHSHVYWYRQLPEEGLKFMVYLQKENIIDESGMPKERFSAEFPKEGPSILRIQQVVRGDSAAYFCASSPNYNSPLHFGNGTRLTVT.

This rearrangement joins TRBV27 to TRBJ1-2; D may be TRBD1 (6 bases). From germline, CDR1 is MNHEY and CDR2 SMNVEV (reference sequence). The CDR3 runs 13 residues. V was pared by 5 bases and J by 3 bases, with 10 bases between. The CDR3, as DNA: TGTGCCAGCAGTCCACAGGGATACTATGGCTACACCTTC. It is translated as CASSPQGYYGYTF.

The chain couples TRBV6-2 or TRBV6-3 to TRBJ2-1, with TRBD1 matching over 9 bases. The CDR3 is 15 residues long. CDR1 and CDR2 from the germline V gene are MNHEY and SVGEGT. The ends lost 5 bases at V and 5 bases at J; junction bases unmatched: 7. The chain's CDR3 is CASSTTGTGNNEQFF. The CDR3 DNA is TGTGCCAGCAGTACAACCGGGACAGGGAACAATGAGCAGTTCTTC.